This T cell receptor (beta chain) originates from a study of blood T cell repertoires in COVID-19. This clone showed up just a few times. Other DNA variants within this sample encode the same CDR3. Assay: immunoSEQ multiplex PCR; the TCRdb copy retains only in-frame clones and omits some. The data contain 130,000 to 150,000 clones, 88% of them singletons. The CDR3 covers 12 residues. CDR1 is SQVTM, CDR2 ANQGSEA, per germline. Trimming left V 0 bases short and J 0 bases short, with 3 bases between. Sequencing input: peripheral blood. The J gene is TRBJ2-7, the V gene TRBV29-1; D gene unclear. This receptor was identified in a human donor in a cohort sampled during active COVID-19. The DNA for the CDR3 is TGCAGCGTTGAAGAGAGCTCCTACGAGCAGTACTTC. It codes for CSVEESSYEQYF.